A single sample gave rise to the 28 T cell receptor beta chains below, sequenced in a study of lymphopenia after photon versus proton radiotherapy. Sequenced by immunoSEQ multiplex PCR; TCRdb stores in-frame clones only, minus some. The sample comprises some 42,000 clones, around 83% of which are singletons, and around a quarter rests with the top ten. This specimen was peripheral blood, taken from a patient treated with proton-based radiotherapy. The receptor set was obtained from a woman in her sixties or seventies with pancreatic cancer.

The V call is TRBV28, the J call TRBJ2-7; maybe TRBD2 (5 bases). Germline V gene data show CDR1 as MDHEN and CDR2 as SYDVKM. The CDR3 has 13 residues. Trimming removed 6 bases at V and 1 base at J, with 10 bases between. The CDR3 spells CASSRTSSYEQYF. In DNA form, the CDR3 reads TGTGCCAGCAGCCGGACTTCGTCCTACGAGCAGTACTTC.

The chain joins TRBV6-5 to TRBJ1-5, with D unresolved. CDR1 and CDR2 from the germline V gene are MNHEY and SVGAGI. This CDR3 spans 14 amino acids. The V and J ends lost 2 bases and 8 bases respectively, with 13 bases between them. The CDR3 region is CASSYQQYSEPQHF. In nucleotides, the CDR3 is TGTGCCAGCAGTTACCAACAGTATAGCGAGCCCCAGCATTTT.

The chain combines TRBV28 with TRBJ2-3, with TRBD1 as a possible D gene (7 bases). CDR3 length equals 15 residues. Per the germline V gene, CDR1 is MDHEN and CDR2 is SYDVKM. With 3 bases removed from V and 2 bases from J, the gap between germline ends came to 12 bases. The CDR3 coding sequence is TGTGCCAGCAGTTTTCAGGGGGGTAACACAGATACGCAGTATTTT. Protein: CASSFQGGNTDTQYF.

J is TRBJ2-1 and V is TRBV30, with a tentative D call TRBD2 (5 bases). This CDR3 has 12 residues. Germline V lookup: CDR1 GTSNPN, CDR2 SVGIG (reference sequence). Trimming took 0 bases from V and 10 from J, leaving 10 bases between them. The DNA for the CDR3 is TGTGCCTGGAGTGTACGGGGTACCGAGCAGTTCTTC. Translated: CAWSVRGTEQFF. Based on the CDR3 plus reference TRBV30 and TRBJ2-1, the full variable domain is SQTIHQWPATLVQPVGSPLSLECTVEGTSNPNLYWYRQAAGRGLQLLFYSVGIGQISSEVPQNLSASRPQDRQFILSSKKLLLSDSGFYLCAWSVRGTEQFFGPGTRLTVL.

In its sample, this clone was seen a few times. J is TRBJ1-5 and V is TRBV19; D is uncertain. The V end lost 5 bases, the J end lost 1 base, and 12 bases lay between the germline ends. Germline CDR1 and CDR2: LNHDA and SQIVND (reference sequence). The CDR3 has 15 amino acids. This CDR3 is CASSSGGLSNQPQHF. The CDR3 bases are TGTGCCAGTAGTTCTGGAGGGTTAAGCAATCAGCCCCAGCATTTT.

The V and J genes are TRBV6-5 and TRBJ2-1; 7 positions match TRBD2. The CDR3 contains 15 residues. In germline, CDR1 is MNHEY, CDR2 SVGAGI. V lost 5 bases and J lost 7; bases outside the gene matches: 11. The CDR3 loop is CASSTLGGSTNEQFF. The CDR3 DNA is TGTGCCAGCAGTACGCTGGGCGGGAGTACGAATGAGCAGTTCTTC.

V is TRBV5-8 and J is TRBJ2-1, with D tentatively TRBD2 (6 bases). Germline-derived CDR1 and CDR2 are SGHTS and YDEGEE. The CDR3 spans 18 residues. The germline V and J ends were trimmed by 0 bases and 8 bases, with 24 bases remaining between them. CDR3: CASSLAMLLGGPTDEQFF. The CDR3 nucleotides read TGTGCCAGCAGCTTGGCTATGCTCCTAGGAGGGCCGACGGATGAGCAGTTCTTC.

This clone was seen only a few times. The rearrangement links TRBV14 to TRBJ2-1; tentatively, D is TRBD1 or TRBD2 (6 bases each). The ends were cut back, 0 bases at V and 6 bases at J, with 24 bases in the middle. Germline V CDR1 and CDR2: SGHDN, FVKESK. The CDR3 sequence is 19 residues long. This CDR3 is CASSQDSWLLRGLVNEQFF. CDR3 in DNA: TGTGCCAGCAGCCAAGATTCTTGGCTCTTACGGGGGCTGGTCAATGAGCAGTTCTTC.

The rearrangement uses TRBV5-1 and TRBJ2-3; 9 bases are a match to TRBD1. The CDR3 is made up of 18 amino acids. Germline assignment: CDR1 SGHRS and CDR2 YFSETQ. The V gene end was trimmed by 0 bases and the J gene end by 1 base; junction bases not matched to a gene: 9. CDR3 in DNA: TGCGCCAGCAGCTTGGAGGGGACAGGGAATCTTCGCACAGATACGCAGTATTTT. Protein sequence: CASSLEGTGNLRTDTQYF.

The chain couples TRBV6-5 to TRBJ2-7, with D perhaps TRBD1 (6 bases). V was shortened by 4 bases and J by 3 bases, with 10 bases between the two germline ends. CDR1 is MNHEY and CDR2 is SVGAGI in the germline V gene. This CDR3 region has 13 residues. The CDR3 DNA reads as TGTGCCAGCAGTTCAGGACAGTTCTACGAGCAGTACTTC. This translates into CASSSGQFYEQYF.

The rearrangement links TRBV11-2 to TRBJ2-2, with TRBD1 identical over 8 bases. Trimming removed 3 bases from V and 3 bases from J; junction bases left unmatched: 6. Germline lookup yields CDR1 SGHAT and CDR2 FQNNGV. The CDR3 loop spans 16 amino acids. The CDR3, as DNA: TGTGCCAGCAGCTTCCAGGGGGCGCCTTACACCGGGGAGCTGTTTTTT. As protein: CASSFQGAPYTGELFF.

The chain joins TRBV2 to TRBJ2-3, with 10 bases that match TRBD2. V shed 5 bases, J shed 0 bases, and the junction held 8 bases outside the gene matches. This CDR3 contains 17 residues. Per germline, CDR1 SNHLY and CDR2 FYNNEI. The CDR3 nucleotides are TGTGCCAGCAGTACATCAGCGGGAGGGCCAAGCACAGATACGCAGTATTTT. Protein sequence: CASSTSAGGPSTDTQYF.

V and J are TRBV2 and TRBJ2-1; D unresolved. Per germline, CDR1 SNHLY and CDR2 FYNNEI. Trimming took 10 bases from V and 2 from J, leaving 18 bases between them. This CDR3 spans 15 amino acids. As DNA, the CDR3 is TGTGCCACCACATTCTCCAGAGGCGCCTACAATGAGCAGTTCTTC. Translated: CATTFSRGAYNEQFF.

On this clone: This specimen includes other DNA sequences encoding the same CDR3. The rearrangement uses TRBV6-5 and TRBJ1-1; TRBD1 might be the D (6 bases). V gave up 0 bases and J gave up 1 base, with 6 bases separating them. This CDR3 is built from 14 residues. The V gene's germline CDR1 is MNHEY and CDR2 SVGAGI. CDR3 sequence: CASSYSDRNTEAFF. CDR3 bases: TGTGCCAGCAGTTACTCGGACAGGAACACTGAAGCTTTCTTT.

As for this clone: This same CDR3 is encoded by further DNA sequences in the sample. The chain couples TRBV28 to TRBJ1-5; D remains ambiguous. There are 14 residues in the CDR3. The germline CDR1 and CDR2 sequences are MDHEN and SYDVKM. Trimming removed 4 bases from V and 1 base from J, with 8 bases in between. The CDR3 here is CASSSDPSNQPQHF. The DNA for the CDR3 is TGTGCCAGCAGTTCTGATCCGAGCAATCAGCCCCAGCATTTT. Using reference TRBV28 and TRBJ1-5 for the parts outside the CDR3, the full variable domain is DVKVTQSSRYLVKRTGEKVFLECVQDMDHENMFWYRQDPGLGLRLIYFSYDVKMKEKGDIPEGYSVSREKKERFSLILESASTNQTSMYLCASSSDPSNQPQHFGDGTRLSIL.

The gene calls are TRBV14 and TRBJ2-2; no firm D call. The CDR3 is 15 residues long. Trimming left V 3 bases short and J 1 base short, with 9 bases between. Germline V gives CDR1 SGHDN, CDR2 FVKESK. The CDR3 region has the DNA TGTGCCAGCAGCCATCCGGGCATGAACACCGGGGAGCTGTTTTTT. Protein product: CASSHPGMNTGELFF.

The V gene is TRBV28, the J gene TRBJ2-2; 7 nucleotides match TRBD2. In germline, CDR1 is MDHEN, CDR2 SYDVKM. The V and J ends lost 4 bases and 8 bases, in that order; junction bases with no gene match: 10. CDR3 length equals 15 residues. CDR3: CASSSRDYAGGELFF. DNA for the CDR3: TGTGCCAGCAGTTCCCGGGACTACGCTGGGGGGGAGCTGTTTTTT.

This chain joins TRBV19 and TRBJ1-2; D unresolved. CDR1 and CDR2 from the germline V gene are LNHDA and SQIVND (reference sequence). This CDR3 has 14 amino acids. V was trimmed by 1 base and J by 5 bases, leaving 11 bases between them. CDR3 sequence: CASSIVGNPYGYTF. The CDR3 coding sequence is TGTGCCAGTAGTATAGTTGGGAACCCTTATGGCTACACCTTC.

The V and J genes are TRBV5-8 and TRBJ2-3; the match to TRBD2 covers 11 bases. The CDR3 is made up of 16 amino acids. V lost 4 bases to trimming and J lost 1 base; unmatched junction nucleotides: 5. CDR1 is SGHTS and CDR2 is YDEGEE in the germline V gene. CDR3 sequence: CASSILAGVGTDTQYF. The CDR3 DNA sequence: TGTGCCAGCAGCATACTAGCGGGAGTGGGCACAGATACGCAGTATTTT.

This clone was detected only once. V is TRBV19 and J is TRBJ2-1; no reliable D call. The CDR3 is 15 residues long. Germline V CDR1 and CDR2: LNHDA, SQIVND (reference sequence). V lost 6 bases, J lost 0 bases, and 12 bases lay in between. CDR3 nucleotides: TGTGCCAGTAGCCTTATACAGAGCTCCTACAATGAGCAGTTCTTC. Encoded protein: CASSLIQSSYNEQFF.

V and J are TRBV28 and TRBJ2-2; 8 bases align to TRBD1. The CDR3 has 17 amino acids. In germline, CDR1 is MDHEN, CDR2 SYDVKM. J gave up 3 bases and V 4 bases, and 10 bases lay outside the gene matches. CDR3 in DNA: TGTGCCAGCAGTTCCGCCAGGGGGCGCGTGGACACCGGGGAGCTGTTTTTT. This translates into CASSSARGRVDTGELFF.

The rearrangement links TRBV9 to TRBJ2-3, with 13 bases lining up with TRBD2. Per the germline V gene, CDR1 is SGDLS and CDR2 is YYNGEE. The ends lost 3 bases at V and 6 bases at J; junction bases unmatched: 4. The CDR3 is made up of 15 amino acids. CDR3 coding DNA: TGTGCCAGCAGCGGGACTAGCGGGAGAGTGGATACGCAGTATTTT. Translating gives CASSGTSGRVDTQYF. The full variable domain, in which reference TRBV9 and TRBJ2-3 provide the parts outside the CDR3, is DSGVTQTPKHLITATGQRVTLRCSPRSGDLSVYWYQQSLDQGLQFLIQYYNGEERAKGNILERFSAQQFPDLHSELNLSSLELGDSALYFCASSGTSGRVDTQYFGPGTRLTVL.

The CDR3 here is CASSRRGITEAFF. The DNA for the CDR3 is TGTGCCAGTAGTCGAAGGGGAATCACTGAAGCTTTCTTT. The V gene is TRBV19, the J gene TRBJ1-1; possible D gene TRBD1, 5 bases. V shed 5 bases and J shed 4 bases, with 11 bases lying between them. Germline lookup yields CDR1 LNHDA and CDR2 SQIVND (reference sequence). The CDR3 spans 13 residues. The full variable domain, with the rest looked up from reference TRBV19 and TRBJ1-1, is DGGITQSPKYLFRKEGQNVTLSCEQNLNHDAMYWYRQDPGQGLRLIYYSQIVNDFQKGDIAEGYSVSREKKESFPLTVTSAQKNPTAFYLCASSRRGITEAFFGQGTRLTVV.

The CDR3 region has the DNA TGTGCCTGGAGTGAGCAGGGTGTCGCTGAAGCTTTCTTT. Its translation is CAWSEQGVAEAFF. The V and J genes are TRBV30 and TRBJ1-1; D is perhaps TRBD1 (5 bases). This CDR3 is built from 13 residues. Between the trimmed V and J ends, which lost 1 base and 6 bases, there was a span of 12 bases. Germline CDR1 is GTSNPN and CDR2 is SVGIG (reference sequence).

The V gene is TRBV10-3, the J gene TRBJ2-2; TRBD1 might be the D (6 bases). The CDR3 is 16 residues long. The V and J ends lost 8 bases and 7 bases respectively, with 23 bases between them. Germline lookup yields CDR1 ENHRY and CDR2 SYGVKD. The CDR3 nucleotides read TGTGCCATCCCCGCGATTCCGGGACACAGGAACGGGGAGCTGTTTTTT. Its translation is CAIPAIPGHRNGELFF.

The V call is TRBV29-1, the J call TRBJ1-5; D might be TRBD1 (6 bases). The CDR3 is 14 residues long. Looked up from germline, CDR1 is SQVTM and CDR2 is ANQGSEA. Trimming took off 6 bases at V and 4 bases at J, with 16 bases between the two ends. This CDR3 is CSVAVDRQNQPQHF. CDR3 in DNA: TGCAGCGTCGCCGTGGACAGACAAAATCAGCCCCAGCATTTT.

This clone has just one count. J is TRBJ1-5 and V is TRBV7-2; 10 bases line up with TRBD1. Germline V lookup: CDR1 SGHTA, CDR2 FQGNSA. This CDR3 is built from 15 residues. Losses at the gene ends were 3 bases for V and 2 bases for J; bases not matched to a gene: 1. The DNA for the CDR3 is TGTGCCAGCAGCTTTGGACAGGGGGGCAATCAGCCCCAGCATTTT. It codes for CASSFGQGGNQPQHF.

The rearrangement joins TRBV27 to TRBJ1-1; D is unclear. There are 14 residues in the CDR3. V lost 6 bases and J 5 bases, leaving 16 bases between the germline ends. Germline-derived CDR1 and CDR2 are MNHEY and SMNVEV (reference sequence). CDR3: CASRDSGEMTEAFF. The CDR3 coding sequence is TGTGCCAGCAGGGACTCTGGGGAAATGACTGAAGCTTTCTTT.